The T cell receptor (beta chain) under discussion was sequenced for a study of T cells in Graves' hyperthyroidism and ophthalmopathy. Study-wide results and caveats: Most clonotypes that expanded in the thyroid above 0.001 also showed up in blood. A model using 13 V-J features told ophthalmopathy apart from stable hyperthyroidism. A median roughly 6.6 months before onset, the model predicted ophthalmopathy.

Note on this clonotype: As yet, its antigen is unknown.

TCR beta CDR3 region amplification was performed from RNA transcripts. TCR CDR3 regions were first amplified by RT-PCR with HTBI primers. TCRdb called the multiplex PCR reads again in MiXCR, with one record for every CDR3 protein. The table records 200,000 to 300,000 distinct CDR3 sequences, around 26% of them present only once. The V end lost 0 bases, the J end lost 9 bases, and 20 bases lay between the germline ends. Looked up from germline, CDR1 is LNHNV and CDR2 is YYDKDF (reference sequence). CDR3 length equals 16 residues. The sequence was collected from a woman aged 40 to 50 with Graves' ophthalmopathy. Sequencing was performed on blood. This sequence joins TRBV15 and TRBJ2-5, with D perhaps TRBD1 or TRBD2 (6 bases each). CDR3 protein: CATSRDRDRRRVAQYF. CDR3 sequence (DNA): TGTGCCACCAGCAGAGATCGAGACAGGAGGAGGGTGGCCCAGTACTTC.